The entry below describes one TCR beta chain. The data are from a study of follicular helper T cells after annual influenza vaccination. Data came from immunoSEQ multiplex PCR; TCRdb stores just in-frame clones and leaves some out. The repertoire consists of roughly 7,100 clones, with 80% occurring once and the leading ten covering around 0.55%. Stated time point: 2015-2016 season, 7 days after influenza vaccination. The material sequenced was CXCR5- memory CD4+ T cells sorted from blood, taken 7 days after influenza vaccination. The sequence was obtained from an adult who received the influenza vaccine.

The CDR3 DNA reads as TGCGCCAGCAGTGAAAATTACGAGCAGTACTTC. Amino acid sequence: CASSENYEQYF. This chain links TRBV5-1 with TRBJ2-7; D not resolved. The germline V and J ends were trimmed by 5 bases and 4 bases, with 7 bases remaining between them. The CDR3 extends over 11 amino acids. CDR1 SGHRS and CDR2 YFSETQ come from the germline V gene.